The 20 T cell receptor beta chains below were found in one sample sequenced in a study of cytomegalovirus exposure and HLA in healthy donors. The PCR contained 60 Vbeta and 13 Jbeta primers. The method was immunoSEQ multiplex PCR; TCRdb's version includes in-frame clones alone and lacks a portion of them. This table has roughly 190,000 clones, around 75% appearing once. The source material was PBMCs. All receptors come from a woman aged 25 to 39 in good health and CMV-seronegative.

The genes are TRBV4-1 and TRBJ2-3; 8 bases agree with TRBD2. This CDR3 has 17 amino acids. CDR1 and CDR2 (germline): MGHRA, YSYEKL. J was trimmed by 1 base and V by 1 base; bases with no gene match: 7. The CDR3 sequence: CASSQGVPTSGTDTQYF. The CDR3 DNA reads TGCGCCAGCAGCCAAGGTGTACCGACTAGCGGCACAGATACGCAGTATTTT.

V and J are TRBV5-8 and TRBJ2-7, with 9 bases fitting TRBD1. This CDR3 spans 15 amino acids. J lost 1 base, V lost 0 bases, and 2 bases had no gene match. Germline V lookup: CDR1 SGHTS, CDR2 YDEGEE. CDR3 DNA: TGTGCCAGCAGCTTGGGGGGGACAGGGTCCTACGAGCAGTACTTC. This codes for CASSLGGTGSYEQYF.

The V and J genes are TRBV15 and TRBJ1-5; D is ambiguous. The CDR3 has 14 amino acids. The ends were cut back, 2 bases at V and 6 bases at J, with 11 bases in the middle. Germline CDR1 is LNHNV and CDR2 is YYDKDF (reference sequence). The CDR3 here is CATSRSATSQPQHF. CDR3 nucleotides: TGTGCCACCAGCAGATCCGCGACAAGTCAGCCCCAGCATTTT.

CDR3 DNA sequence: TGTGCCAGCTCACCAGGCGGGAATAACTATGGCTACACCTTC. Translating it yields CASSPGGNNYGYTF. The V and J genes are TRBV18 and TRBJ1-2, with no clear D. The CDR3 totals 14 residues. CDR1 is KGHSH and CDR2 is LQKENI in the germline V gene. Trimming removed 2 bases at V and 1 base at J, with 8 bases between.

CDR3 DNA: TGTGCCTGGAGTCGGGGGGCCTCCGAGCAGTACTTC. Translated, it gives CAWSRGASEQYF. The chain combines TRBV30 with TRBJ2-7, with D possibly being TRBD2 (7 bases). Trimming shortened V by 2 bases and J by 6 bases, and 11 bases separated the two germline ends. Germline V gene lookup returns CDR1 GTSNPN and CDR2 SVGIG (reference sequence). This CDR3 spans 12 amino acids.

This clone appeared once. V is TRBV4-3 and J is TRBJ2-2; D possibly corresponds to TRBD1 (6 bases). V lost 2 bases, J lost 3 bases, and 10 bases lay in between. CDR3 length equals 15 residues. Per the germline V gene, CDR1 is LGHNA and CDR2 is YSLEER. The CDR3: CASSQSDRHTGELFF. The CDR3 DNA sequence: TGCGCCAGCAGCCAATCGGACAGACACACCGGGGAGCTGTTTTTT.

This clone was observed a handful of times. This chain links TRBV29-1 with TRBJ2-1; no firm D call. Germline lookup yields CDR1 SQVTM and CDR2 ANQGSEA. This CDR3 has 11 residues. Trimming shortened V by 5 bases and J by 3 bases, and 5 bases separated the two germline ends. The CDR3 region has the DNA TGCAGCGTTAAATACTACAATGAGCAGTTCTTC. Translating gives CSVKYYNEQFF.

The CDR3 nucleotides are TGTGCCAGCAGCCCCCGCGTCTTTCTGGAGGGAAAACTGTTTTTT. Its translation is CASSPRVFLEGKLFF. This chain connects TRBV7-9 to TRBJ1-4; the D is unclear. This CDR3 contains 15 residues. V was shortened by 5 bases and J by 10 bases, with 20 bases between the two germline ends. Germline lookup yields CDR1 SEHNR and CDR2 FQNEAQ (reference sequence).

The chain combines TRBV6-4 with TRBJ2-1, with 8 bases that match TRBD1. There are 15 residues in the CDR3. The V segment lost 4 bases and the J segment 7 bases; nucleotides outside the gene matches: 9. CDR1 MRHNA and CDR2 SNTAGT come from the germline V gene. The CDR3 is CASSVDRAFRNEQFF. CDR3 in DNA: TGTGCCAGCAGTGTGGACAGGGCGTTTAGAAATGAGCAGTTCTTC.

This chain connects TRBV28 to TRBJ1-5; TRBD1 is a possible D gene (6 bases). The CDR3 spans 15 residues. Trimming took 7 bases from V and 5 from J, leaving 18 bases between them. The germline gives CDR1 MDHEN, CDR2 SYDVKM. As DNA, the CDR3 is TGTGCCAGCATACGCCTTGGGTACAGGGATCAGCCCCAGCATTTT. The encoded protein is CASIRLGYRDQPQHF. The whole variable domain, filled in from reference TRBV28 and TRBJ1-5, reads DVKVTQSSRYLVKRTGEKVFLECVQDMDHENMFWYRQDPGLGLRLIYFSYDVKMKEKGDIPEGYSVSREKKERFSLILESASTNQTSMYLCASIRLGYRDQPQHFGDGTRLSIL.

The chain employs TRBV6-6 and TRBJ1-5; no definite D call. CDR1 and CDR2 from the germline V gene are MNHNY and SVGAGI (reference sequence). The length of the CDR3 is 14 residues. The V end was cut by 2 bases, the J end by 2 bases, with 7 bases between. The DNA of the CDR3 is TGTGCCAGCAGTTACGATAGCCGCAATCAGCCCCAGCATTTT. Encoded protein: CASSYDSRNQPQHF.

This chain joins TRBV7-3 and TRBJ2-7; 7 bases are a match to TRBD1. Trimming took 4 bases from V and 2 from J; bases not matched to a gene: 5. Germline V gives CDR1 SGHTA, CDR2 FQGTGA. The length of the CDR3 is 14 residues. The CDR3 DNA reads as TGTGCCAGCAGCTCAGGGGACAGCCCCTACGAGCAGTACTTC. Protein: CASSSGDSPYEQYF.

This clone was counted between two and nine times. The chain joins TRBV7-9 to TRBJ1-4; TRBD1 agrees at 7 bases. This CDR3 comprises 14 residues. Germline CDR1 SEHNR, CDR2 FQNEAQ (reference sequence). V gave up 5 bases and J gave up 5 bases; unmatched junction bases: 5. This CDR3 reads CASSHRDRNEKLFF. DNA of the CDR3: TGTGCCAGCAGCCATAGGGACAGAAATGAAAAACTGTTTTTT.

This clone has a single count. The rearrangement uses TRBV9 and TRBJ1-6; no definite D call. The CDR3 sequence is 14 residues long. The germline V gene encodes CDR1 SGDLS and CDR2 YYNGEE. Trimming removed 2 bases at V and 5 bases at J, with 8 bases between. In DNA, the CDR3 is TGTGCCAGCAGCGTTCGGCGGGATAATTCACCCCTCCACTTT. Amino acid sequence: CASSVRRDNSPLHF.

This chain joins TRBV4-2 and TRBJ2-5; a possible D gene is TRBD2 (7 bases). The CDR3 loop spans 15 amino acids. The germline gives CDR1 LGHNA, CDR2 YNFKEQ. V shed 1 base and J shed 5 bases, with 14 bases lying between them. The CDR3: CASSQGGGGGETQYF. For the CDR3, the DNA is TGTGCCAGCAGCCAAGGAGGGGGGGGTGGGGAGACCCAGTACTTC.

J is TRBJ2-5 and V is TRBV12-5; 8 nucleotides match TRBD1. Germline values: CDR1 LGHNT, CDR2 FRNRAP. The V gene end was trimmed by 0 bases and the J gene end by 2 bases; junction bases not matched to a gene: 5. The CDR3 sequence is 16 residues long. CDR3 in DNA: TGTGCTAGTGGTTTGGTGGCAGGGGGCCCTCAAGAGACCCAGTACTTC. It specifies CASGLVAGGPQETQYF.

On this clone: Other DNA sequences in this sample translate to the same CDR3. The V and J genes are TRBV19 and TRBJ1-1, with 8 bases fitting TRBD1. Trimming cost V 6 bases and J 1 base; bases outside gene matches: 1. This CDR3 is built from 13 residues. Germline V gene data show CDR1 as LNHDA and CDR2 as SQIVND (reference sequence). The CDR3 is CASRDRGNTEAFF. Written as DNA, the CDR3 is TGTGCCAGTAGAGACAGGGGGAACACTGAAGCTTTCTTT.

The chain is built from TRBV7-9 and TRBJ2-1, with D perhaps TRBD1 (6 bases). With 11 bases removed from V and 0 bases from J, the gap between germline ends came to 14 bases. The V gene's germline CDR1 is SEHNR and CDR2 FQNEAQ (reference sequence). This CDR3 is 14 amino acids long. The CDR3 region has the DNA TGTGCCCCAGGGGTGGATAGCTCCTACAATGAGCAGTTCTTC. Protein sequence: CAPGVDSSYNEQFF.

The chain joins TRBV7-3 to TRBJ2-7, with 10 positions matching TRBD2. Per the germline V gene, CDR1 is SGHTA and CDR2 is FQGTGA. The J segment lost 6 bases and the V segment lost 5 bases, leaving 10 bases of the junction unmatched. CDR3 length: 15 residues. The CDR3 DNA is TGTGCCAGCAGCCCTAGCGGGAGTAAGTTGGCCGAGCAGTACTTC. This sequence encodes CASSPSGSKLAEQYF.

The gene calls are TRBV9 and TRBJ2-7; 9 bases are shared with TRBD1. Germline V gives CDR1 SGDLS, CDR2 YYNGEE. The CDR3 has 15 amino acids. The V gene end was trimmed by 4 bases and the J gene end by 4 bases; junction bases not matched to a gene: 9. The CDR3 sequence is CASSSSGTGIYEQYF. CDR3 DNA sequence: TGTGCCAGCAGCTCCTCTGGGACAGGGATATACGAGCAGTACTTC.